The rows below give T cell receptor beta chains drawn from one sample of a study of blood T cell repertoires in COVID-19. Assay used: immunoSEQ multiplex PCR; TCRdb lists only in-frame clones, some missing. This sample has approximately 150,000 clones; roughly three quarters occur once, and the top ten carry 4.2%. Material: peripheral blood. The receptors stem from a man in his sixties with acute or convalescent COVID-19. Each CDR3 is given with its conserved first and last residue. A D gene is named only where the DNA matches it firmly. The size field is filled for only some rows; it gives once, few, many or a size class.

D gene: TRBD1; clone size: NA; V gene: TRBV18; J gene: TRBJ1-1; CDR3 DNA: TGTGCCAGCTCACCTTCACGGGACAGGGCCACTGAAGCTTTCTTT; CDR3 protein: CASSPSRDRATEAFF
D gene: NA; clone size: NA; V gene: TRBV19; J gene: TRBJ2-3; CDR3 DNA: TGTGCCAGTAGTAACCTAGCGAGACCTGGTCTGCAGTATTTT; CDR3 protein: CASSNLARPGLQYF
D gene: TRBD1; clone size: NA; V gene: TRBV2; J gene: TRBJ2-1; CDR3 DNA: TGTGCCAGCAGTGAAACTGACAGGGCTCCTAATGAGCAGTTCTTC; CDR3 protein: CASSETDRAPNEQFF
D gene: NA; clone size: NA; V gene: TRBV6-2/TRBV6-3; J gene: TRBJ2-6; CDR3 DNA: TGTGCCAGCACCCCTACAGGGAGAATATCTGGGGCCAACGTCCTGACTTTC; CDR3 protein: CASTPTGRISGANVLTF
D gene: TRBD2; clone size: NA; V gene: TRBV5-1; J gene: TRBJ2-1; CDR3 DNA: TGCGCCAGCAGCTTGGGAGGCGGGAGGGCCGATGGTGAGCAGTTCTTC; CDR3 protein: CASSLGGGRADGEQFF
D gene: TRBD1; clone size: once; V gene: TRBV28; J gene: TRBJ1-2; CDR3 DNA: TGTGCCAGCAGAGCAACCCCCGGGACAGTCGGTAACTATGGCTACACCTTC; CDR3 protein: CASRATPGTVGNYGYTF
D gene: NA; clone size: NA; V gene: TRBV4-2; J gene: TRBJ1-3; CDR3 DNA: TGTGCCAGCAGCCAAGATGGGGACTTCTCTGGAAACACCATATATTTT; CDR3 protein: CASSQDGDFSGNTIYF
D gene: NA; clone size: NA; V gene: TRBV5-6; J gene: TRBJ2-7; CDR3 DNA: TGTGCCAGCAGCTTGGTTCAGGGATGGACCTACGAGCAGTACTTC; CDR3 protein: CASSLVQGWTYEQYF
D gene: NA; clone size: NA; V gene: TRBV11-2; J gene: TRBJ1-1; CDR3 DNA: TGTGCCAGCAGCTTAGGTCCCTTCACTGAAGCTTTCTTT; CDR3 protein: CASSLGPFTEAFF
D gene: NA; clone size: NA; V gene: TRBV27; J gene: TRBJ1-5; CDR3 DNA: TGTGCCAGCAGCCGTAACAGGGTAGGCAATCAGCCCCAGCATTTT; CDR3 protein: CASSRNRVGNQPQHF